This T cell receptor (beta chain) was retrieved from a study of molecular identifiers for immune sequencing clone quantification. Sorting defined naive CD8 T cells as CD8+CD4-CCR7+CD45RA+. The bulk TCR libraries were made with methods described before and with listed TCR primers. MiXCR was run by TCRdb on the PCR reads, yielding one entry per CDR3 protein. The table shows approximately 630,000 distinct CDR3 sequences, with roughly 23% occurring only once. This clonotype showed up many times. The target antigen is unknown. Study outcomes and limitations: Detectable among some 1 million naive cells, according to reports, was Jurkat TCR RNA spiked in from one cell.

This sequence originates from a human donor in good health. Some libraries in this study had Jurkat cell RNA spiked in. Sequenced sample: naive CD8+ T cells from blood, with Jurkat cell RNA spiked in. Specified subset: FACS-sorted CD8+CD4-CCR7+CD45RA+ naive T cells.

For the CDR3, the DNA is TGCGCCAGCAGCCATATAGGACAAAAAAACACAGATACGCAGTATTTT. It translates to CASSHIGQKNTDTQYF. The gene calls are TRBV4-1 and TRBJ2-3; possible D gene TRBD1, 5 bases. V dropped 3 bases and J dropped 2 bases, with 15 bases sitting between them. This CDR3 is built from 16 residues. Per germline, CDR1 MGHRA and CDR2 YSYEKL.